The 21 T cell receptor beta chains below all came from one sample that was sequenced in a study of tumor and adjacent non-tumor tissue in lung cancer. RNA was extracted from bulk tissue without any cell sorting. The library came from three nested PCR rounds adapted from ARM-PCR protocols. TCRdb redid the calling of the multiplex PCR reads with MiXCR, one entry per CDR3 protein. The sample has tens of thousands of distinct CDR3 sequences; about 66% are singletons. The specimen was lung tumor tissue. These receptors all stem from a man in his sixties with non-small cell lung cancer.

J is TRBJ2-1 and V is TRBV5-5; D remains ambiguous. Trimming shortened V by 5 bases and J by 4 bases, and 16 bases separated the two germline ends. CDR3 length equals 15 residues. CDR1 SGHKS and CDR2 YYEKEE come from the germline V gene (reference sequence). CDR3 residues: CASSDGGVGYNEQFF. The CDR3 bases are TGTGCCAGCAGTGATGGCGGTGTAGGATACAATGAGCAGTTCTTC.

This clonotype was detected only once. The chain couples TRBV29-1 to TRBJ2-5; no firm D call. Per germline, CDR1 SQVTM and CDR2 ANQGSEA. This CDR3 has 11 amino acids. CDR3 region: CNVSPEETQYF. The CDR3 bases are TGCAACGTCTCCCCGGAGGAGACCCAGTACTTC.

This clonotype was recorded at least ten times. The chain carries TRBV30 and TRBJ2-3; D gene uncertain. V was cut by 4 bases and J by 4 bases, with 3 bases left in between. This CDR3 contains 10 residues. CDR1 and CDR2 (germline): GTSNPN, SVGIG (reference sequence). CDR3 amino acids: CAWNADTQYF. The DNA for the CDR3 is TGTGCCTGGAACGCAGATACGCAGTATTTT.

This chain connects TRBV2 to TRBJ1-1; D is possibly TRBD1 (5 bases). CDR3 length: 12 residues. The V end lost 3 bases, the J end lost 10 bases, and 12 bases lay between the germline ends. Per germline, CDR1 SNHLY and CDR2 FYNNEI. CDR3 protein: CASSEGPGGAFF. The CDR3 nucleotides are TGTGCCAGCAGTGAGGGGCCTGGCGGAGCTTTCTTT.

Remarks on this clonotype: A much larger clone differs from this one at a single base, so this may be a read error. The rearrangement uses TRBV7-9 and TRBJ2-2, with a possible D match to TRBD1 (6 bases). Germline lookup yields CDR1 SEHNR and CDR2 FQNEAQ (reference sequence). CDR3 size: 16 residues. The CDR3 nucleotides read TGTGGCAGCAGCTTAGAGGGGGTTTCGAACACCGGGGAGCTGTTTTTT. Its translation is CGSSLEGVSNTGELFF.

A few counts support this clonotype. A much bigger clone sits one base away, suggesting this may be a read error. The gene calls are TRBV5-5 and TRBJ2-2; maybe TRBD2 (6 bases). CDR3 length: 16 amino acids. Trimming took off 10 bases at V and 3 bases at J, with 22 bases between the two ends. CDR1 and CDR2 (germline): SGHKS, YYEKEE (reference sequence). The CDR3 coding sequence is TGTGCCGGCACCCATGCGGGATCGATGGACACCGGGGAGCTGTTTTTT. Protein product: CAGTHAGSMDTGELFF.

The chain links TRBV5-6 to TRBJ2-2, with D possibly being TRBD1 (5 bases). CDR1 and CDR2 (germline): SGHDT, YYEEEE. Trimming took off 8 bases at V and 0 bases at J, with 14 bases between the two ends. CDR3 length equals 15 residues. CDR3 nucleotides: TGTGCCAGTAGAAACAGGATGCCGAACACCGGGGAGCTGTTTTTT. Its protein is CASRNRMPNTGELFF.

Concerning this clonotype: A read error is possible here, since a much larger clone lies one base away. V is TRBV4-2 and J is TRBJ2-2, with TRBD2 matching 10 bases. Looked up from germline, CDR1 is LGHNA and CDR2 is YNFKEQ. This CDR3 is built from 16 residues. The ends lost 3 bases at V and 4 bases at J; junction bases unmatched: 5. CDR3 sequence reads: CASSHTIAGGTGELFF. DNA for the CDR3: TGTGCCAGCAGCCATACAATAGCGGGAGGCACCGGGGAGCTGTTTTTT.

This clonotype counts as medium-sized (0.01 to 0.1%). The CDR3 DNA reads as TGTGCCAGCAGCTTAGGCGGGACAGGGGGCTCCTACGAGCAGTACTTC. Translation: CASSLGGTGGSYEQYF. The V call is TRBV13, the J call TRBJ2-7; 11 nucleotides match TRBD1. In germline, CDR1 is PRHDT, CDR2 FYEKMQ (reference sequence). CDR3 size: 16 residues. Germline trimming cut 0 bases from V and 0 bases from J; bases unmatched to any gene: 1.

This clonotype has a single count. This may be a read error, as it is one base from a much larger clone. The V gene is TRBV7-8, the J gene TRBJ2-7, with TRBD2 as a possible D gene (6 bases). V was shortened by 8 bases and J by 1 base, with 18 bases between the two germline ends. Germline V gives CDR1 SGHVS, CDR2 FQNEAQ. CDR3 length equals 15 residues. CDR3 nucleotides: TGTGCCAGCTGCGACGACCTAGCGAGGTCCTACGAGCAGTACTTC. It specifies CASCDDLARSYEQYF.

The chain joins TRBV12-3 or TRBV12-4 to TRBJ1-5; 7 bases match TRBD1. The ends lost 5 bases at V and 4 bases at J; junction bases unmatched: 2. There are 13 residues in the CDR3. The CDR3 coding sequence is TGTGCCAGCAGTAACAGGGGTAATCAGCCCCAGCATTTT. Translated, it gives CASSNRGNQPQHF.

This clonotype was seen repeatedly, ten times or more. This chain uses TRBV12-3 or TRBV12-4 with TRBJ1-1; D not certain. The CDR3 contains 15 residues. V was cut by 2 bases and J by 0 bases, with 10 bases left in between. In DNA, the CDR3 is TGTGCCAGCAGTTTATCGGGTAGGCTGAACACTGAAGCTTTCTTT. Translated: CASSLSGRLNTEAFF.

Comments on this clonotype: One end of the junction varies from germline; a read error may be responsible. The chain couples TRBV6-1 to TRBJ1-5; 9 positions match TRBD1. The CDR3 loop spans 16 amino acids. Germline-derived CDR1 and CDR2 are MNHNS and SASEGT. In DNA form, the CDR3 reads TGTGTCAGCAGTGCACCCTCGGGACAGGGATATCAACCCCAGCATTTT. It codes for CVSSAPSGQGYQPQHF.

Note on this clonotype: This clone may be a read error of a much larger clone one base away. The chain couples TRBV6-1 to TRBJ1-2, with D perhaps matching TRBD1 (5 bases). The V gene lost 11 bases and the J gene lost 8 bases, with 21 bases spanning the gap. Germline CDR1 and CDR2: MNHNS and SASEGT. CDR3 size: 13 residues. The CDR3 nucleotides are TGTGCCGTGGATAGGGGTCGATGGGGGGGCTACACCTTC. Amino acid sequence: CAVDRGRWGGYTF.

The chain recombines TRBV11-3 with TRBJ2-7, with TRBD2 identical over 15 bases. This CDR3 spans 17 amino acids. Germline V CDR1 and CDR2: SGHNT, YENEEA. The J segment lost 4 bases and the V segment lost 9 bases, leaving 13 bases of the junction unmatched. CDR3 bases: TGTGCCAGTAGCCTCAGAGGGACTAGCGGGGGGAGATACGAGCAGTACTTC. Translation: CASSLRGTSGGRYEQYF.

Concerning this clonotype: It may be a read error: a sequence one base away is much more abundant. The CDR3 coding sequence is TGTGCCAGCAGCAAGGGACTATCGGCCTACGAGCAGTACTTC. It encodes CASSKGLSAYEQYF. This chain joins TRBV5-4 and TRBJ2-7, with 7 bases aligning to TRBD2. V trimming: 4 bases; J trimming: 2 bases; junction bases outside the gene matches: 6. This CDR3 has 14 amino acids. Germline values: CDR1 SGHNT, CDR2 YYREEE (reference sequence).

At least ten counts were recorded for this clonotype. Written as DNA, the CDR3 is TGTGCCTGGAGTGGAGGGACGCGCTCCTACGAGCAGTACTTC. This sequence encodes CAWSGGTRSYEQYF. The chain recombines TRBV30 with TRBJ2-7; D may match TRBD1 or TRBD2 (5 bases each). This CDR3 spans 14 amino acids. Germline V gives CDR1 GTSNPN, CDR2 SVGIG (reference sequence). V shed 1 base and J shed 0 bases, with 10 bases lying between them.

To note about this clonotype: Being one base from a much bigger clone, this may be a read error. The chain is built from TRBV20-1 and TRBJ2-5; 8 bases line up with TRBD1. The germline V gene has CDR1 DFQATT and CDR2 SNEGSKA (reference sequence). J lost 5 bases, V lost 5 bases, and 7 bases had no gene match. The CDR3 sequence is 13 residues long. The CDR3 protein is CSAHYWTGETQYF. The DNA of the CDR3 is TGCAGTGCTCACTATTGGACAGGGGAGACCCAGTACTTC.

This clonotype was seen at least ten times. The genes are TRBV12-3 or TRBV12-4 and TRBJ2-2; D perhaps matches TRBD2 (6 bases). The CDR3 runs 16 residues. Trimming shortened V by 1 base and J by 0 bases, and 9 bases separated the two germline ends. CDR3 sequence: CASSLETRANTGELFF. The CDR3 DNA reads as TGTGCCAGCAGTTTAGAGACTAGAGCGAACACCGGGGAGCTGTTTTTT.

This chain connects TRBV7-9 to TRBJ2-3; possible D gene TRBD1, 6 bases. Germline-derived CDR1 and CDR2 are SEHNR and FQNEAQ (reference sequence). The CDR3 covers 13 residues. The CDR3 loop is CVRSLVGGDTQYF. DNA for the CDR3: TGTGTCAGAAGCTTAGTAGGGGGAGATACGCAGTATTTT.

Here the CDR3 DNA reads TGTGCCAGTATTGCCGGGACAGGGGTTGGCACCGGGGAGCTGTTTTTT. This translates into CASIAGTGVGTGELFF. V is TRBV12-3 or TRBV12-4 and J is TRBJ2-2; TRBD1 matches 10 bases. V trimming: 9 bases; J trimming: 4 bases; junction bases outside the gene matches: 11. There are 16 residues in the CDR3.